What follows describes a single T cell receptor beta chain. This CDR3 is built from 15 residues. Germline V gives CDR1 KGHSY, CDR2 FQNENV. V dropped 0 bases and J dropped 4 bases, with 12 bases sitting between them. This specimen comes from a study of blood T cell repertoires in COVID-19. About the research overall: Sites across the United States, Italy and Spain contributed samples from acute and convalescent COVID-19.

TCRdb keeps only in-frame clones here, not all; method: immunoSEQ multiplex PCR. Among 200,000 to 250,000 clones listed, about nine tenths were seen once. The source material was peripheral blood. This TCR was sampled from a man aged 50 or older with acute or convalescent COVID-19. The chain joins TRBV16 to TRBJ1-2, with D uncertain. In DNA, the CDR3 is TGTGCCAGCAGCCAATCTGTCATAAAGAGCTATGGCTACACCTTC. As protein: CASSQSVIKSYGYTF.